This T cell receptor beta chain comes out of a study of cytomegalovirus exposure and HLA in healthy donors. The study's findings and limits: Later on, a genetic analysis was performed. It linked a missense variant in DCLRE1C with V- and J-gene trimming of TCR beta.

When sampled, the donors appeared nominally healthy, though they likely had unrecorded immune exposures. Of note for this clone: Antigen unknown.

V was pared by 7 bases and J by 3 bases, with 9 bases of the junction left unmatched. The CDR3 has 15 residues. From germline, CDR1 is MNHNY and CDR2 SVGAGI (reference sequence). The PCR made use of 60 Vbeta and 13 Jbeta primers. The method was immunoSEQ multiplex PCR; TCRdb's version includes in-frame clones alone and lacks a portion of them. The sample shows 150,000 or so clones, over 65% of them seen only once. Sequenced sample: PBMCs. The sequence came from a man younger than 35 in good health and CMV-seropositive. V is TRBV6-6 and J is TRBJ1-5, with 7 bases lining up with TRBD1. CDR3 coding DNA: TGTGCCAGCAAAGACAGGGATGAATACAATCAGCCCCAGCATTTT. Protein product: CASKDRDEYNQPQHF.